This TCR beta chain stems from a study of shared clonotypes between healthy human individuals. Study-level information: Donor composition was a couple of women and a few men, aged 18 to 49. General study points: It was the non-shared clonotypes that had lower generation probabilities than clonotypes shared by all four donors.

As concerns this clone: Its target is not known. The same CDR3 is also encoded by other DNA sequences in this sample.

Produced via immunoSEQ multiplex PCR; TCRdb's table is partial and in-frame only. The profile shows about 800,000 clones, about 97% of them singletons. Only CD45RO-negative cells positively selected for CCR7 counted as naive CD8 cells, so terminally differentiated effector memory CD45RA+ cells were excluded. Germline CDR1 reads SGHRS; CDR2 reads YFSETQ. This CDR3 region has 14 residues. V was shortened by 0 bases and J by 1 base, with 8 bases between the two germline ends. This clonotype was obtained from a man aged 30 to 45 in good health. Sequenced: naive CD8+ T cells sorted from blood. This sequence joins TRBV5-1 and TRBJ2-7; D may be TRBD1 (7 bases). The CDR3, as DNA: TGCGCCAGCAGCTTGGCAGGGGGGTCCTACGAGCAGTACTTC. Protein product: CASSLAGGSYEQYF.